The clone carrying this T cell receptor beta chain was seen just once. Its antigen is unidentified. These data are taken from a study of OX40 agonist ivuxolimab in advanced cancers. Turning to the study itself: Prior anti-PD-1, anti-PD-L1 or anti-CTLA-4 therapy was allowed; roughly 40% had some. Patients achieving partial responses numbered three: one hepatocellular carcinoma case and two cutaneous melanoma cases.

With 7 bases clipped from V and 3 bases from J, the junction kept 2 bases outside the gene matches. Germline CDR1 reads SQVTM; CDR2 reads ANQGSEA. The CDR3 spans 13 residues. Baseline was the first blood sampling point, followed by cycle 4 day 1 and cycle 7 day 1. Regarding the study as a whole: Within 6 weeks, CD4+ and CD8+ blood T cells expanded clonally at 0.1 to 3.0 mg/kg.

The table came from immunoSEQ multiplex PCR; TCRdb's copy has only in-frame clones and leaves some out. The sample lists around 80,000 clones; around nine tenths were seen once. The chain links TRBV29-1 to TRBJ2-1, with 11 bases that match TRBD2. This clonotype was obtained from an adult with an advanced solid tumor such as melanoma, head and neck, liver or kidney cancer. This material consisted of CD4+ or CD8+ T cells sorted from blood, taken in a trial of the OX40 agonist ivuxolimab. The CDR3 DNA reads TGCAGCGCTAGCGGGGGGTACTACAATGAGCAGTTCTTC. This sequence encodes CSASGGYYNEQFF.